One and the same sample provided the 3 T cell receptor beta chains below, sequenced in a study of T cell responses to AZD1222 COVID-19 vaccine. Profiling relied on immunoSEQ multiplex PCR, and the TCRdb table lists in-frame clones only, not all of them. In the table there are 130,000 to 150,000 clones, more than 90% of which are singletons. Sample: peripheral blood, taken on day 0 of AZD1222 vaccination. All receptors derive from an adult in good health.

The V call is TRBV30, the J call TRBJ1-5, with D possibly being TRBD1 (5 bases). This CDR3 comprises 13 residues. CDR1 is GTSNPN, CDR2 SVGIG, per germline (reference sequence). Trimming removed 3 bases from V and 1 base from J, with 7 bases in between. CDR3 sequence: CAWSTGSNQPQHF. DNA of the CDR3: TGTGCCTGGAGCACAGGAAGCAATCAGCCCCAGCATTTT. Full variable domain (remainder filled in from reference TRBV30 and TRBJ1-5): SQTIHQWPATLVQPVGSPLSLECTVEGTSNPNLYWYRQAAGRGLQLLFYSVGIGQISSEVPQNLSASRPQDRQFILSSKKLLLSDSGFYLCAWSTGSNQPQHFGDGTRLSIL.

The chain has TRBV6-2 or TRBV6-3 and TRBJ1-2, with a weak D call TRBD1 (6 bases). CDR1 is MNHEY and CDR2 is SVGEGT in the germline V gene. Trimming took 5 bases from V and 4 from J, leaving 11 bases between them. CDR3 size: 13 residues. CDR3 in amino acids: CASSAGVGYGYTF. The CDR3 DNA reads as TGTGCCAGCAGTGCAGGGGTTGGCTATGGCTACACCTTC.

The chain has TRBV29-1 and TRBJ1-1; 10 bases agree with TRBD1. CDR1 and CDR2 (germline): SQVTM, ANQGSEA. The CDR3 runs 14 residues. J gave up 3 bases and V 4 bases, and 5 bases lay outside the gene matches. CDR3 loop: CSVAGTGVYTEAFF. DNA for the CDR3: TGCAGCGTTGCCGGGACAGGGGTATACACTGAAGCTTTCTTT.